A selection of T cell receptor beta chains follows, all from one sample in a study of CD8 T cells in ankylosing spondylitis. TCRdb redid the calling of the 5' RACE reads with MiXCR, one entry per CDR3 protein. Of around 490,000 distinct CDR3 sequences in the sample, roughly 5.2% were seen once. Sequenced input: blood, either unsorted or a sorted T cell fraction (not recorded which). These receptors came from a male donor with ankylosing spondylitis. The CDR3 runs from the conserved cysteine through the conserved F or W. The D gene is left open where the match is weak. Rows may omit the clone size; those that give it use once, few, many or a size class.

cdr3_aa cdr3_nt clone_size v_call d_call j_call cdr3_length
CASNRGGMGTEAFF TGTGCCAGCAACAGGGGGGGCATGGGCACTGAAGCTTTCTTT many TRBV7-8 TRBD1 TRBJ1-1 14
CASSQDGGLAGGADTQYF TGCGCCAGCAGCCAAGATGGTGGACTAGCGGGAGGCGCAGATACGCAGTATTTT many TRBV4-3 TRBD2 TRBJ2-3 18
CASSLPTGVWGNTEAFF TGTGCCAGCAGCCTACCTACAGGGGTCTGGGGGAACACTGAAGCTTTCTTT many TRBV12-3/TRBV12-4 TRBD1 TRBJ1-1 17
CASRIQGSPQFF TGTGCCAGCAGGATCCAGGGATCACCGCAGTTCTTC many TRBV28 - TRBJ2-1 12
CASSLDGRANEQFF TGCGCCAGCAGCTTGGACGGGAGGGCCAATGAGCAGTTCTTC many TRBV5-1 TRBD2 TRBJ2-1 14
CAIRRGTGNTEAFF TGTGCCATCAGGAGGGGGACAGGGAACACTGAAGCTTTCTTT - TRBV10-3 TRBD1 TRBJ1-1 14
CASSRATTDTQYF TGTGCCAGCAGCCGAGCAACCACAGATACGCAGTATTTT - TRBV7-6 - TRBJ2-3 13
CSVAGLDSSYEQYF TGCAGCGTTGCAGGACTGGACAGCTCCTACGAGCAGTACTTC many TRBV29-1 - TRBJ2-7 14
CSVWGSTEAFF TGCAGCGTTTGGGGGAGTACTGAAGCTTTCTTT many TRBV29-1 - TRBJ1-1 11
CATSDPTITPYNEQFF TGTGCCACCAGTGATCCGACTATAACGCCCTACAATGAGCAGTTCTTC - TRBV24-1 - TRBJ2-1 16